A selection of T cell receptor beta chains follows, all from one sample in a study of radiotherapy plus CTLA-4 blockade in lung cancer. Repertoires were generated with immunoSEQ multiplex PCR, while TCRdb's copy carries only in-frame clones and drops some. Altogether around 95,000 clones are present, around four fifths being singletons, with the ten largest covering 0.84%. The sequences come from peripheral blood, collected from a patient treated with radiotherapy plus ipilimumab. The receptors come from a human donor with non-small cell lung cancer who had stable disease on radiotherapy plus ipilimumab. Both conserved end residues are trimmed from each CDR3. Fields, in order: CDR3 length, J gene, clone size, V gene, D gene, CDR3 protein. The D gene is left open where the match is weak. Clone sizes are given selectively: once, few, many, or a class where the clone is expanded.

cdr3_length: 15
j_call: TRBJ1-5
clone_size: .
v_call: TRBV13
d_call: .
cdr3_aa: ASSSPILPVVNQPQH

cdr3_length: 15
j_call: TRBJ1-5
clone_size: .
v_call: TRBV19
d_call: TRBD1
cdr3_aa: ASRGARTGGNNQPQH

cdr3_length: 10
j_call: TRBJ1-1
clone_size: .
v_call: TRBV28
d_call: .
cdr3_aa: ASRLLGTEAF

cdr3_length: 11
j_call: TRBJ2-1
clone_size: few
v_call: TRBV9
d_call: TRBD2
cdr3_aa: ASSLMTSGEQF

cdr3_length: 13
j_call: TRBJ1-4
clone_size: once
v_call: TRBV9
d_call: TRBD1
cdr3_aa: ASSGRQGLNEKLF

cdr3_length: 13
j_call: TRBJ1-2
clone_size: .
v_call: TRBV6-1
d_call: .
cdr3_aa: ASLWGIDSNYGYT

cdr3_length: 11
j_call: TRBJ2-1
clone_size: .
v_call: TRBV7-7
d_call: .
cdr3_aa: ASSLFRGGEQF

cdr3_length: 11
j_call: TRBJ1-1
clone_size: .
v_call: TRBV6-1
d_call: TRBD1
cdr3_aa: ASSADRGMRAF

cdr3_length: 9
j_call: TRBJ2-7
clone_size: .
v_call: TRBV19
d_call: .
cdr3_aa: ARTDSYEQY

cdr3_length: 11
j_call: TRBJ1-2
clone_size: .
v_call: TRBV7-9
d_call: .
cdr3_aa: ASSLDGRNGYT

cdr3_length: 8
j_call: TRBJ1-1
clone_size: once
v_call: TRBV6-6
d_call: .
cdr3_aa: ASSSLYAF

cdr3_length: 11
j_call: TRBJ2-5
clone_size: .
v_call: TRBV9
d_call: .
cdr3_aa: ASSVGAGETQY

cdr3_length: 14
j_call: TRBJ1-5
clone_size: .
v_call: TRBV30
d_call: .
cdr3_aa: AWSVWGARQAQPQH

cdr3_length: 14
j_call: TRBJ1-5
clone_size: .
v_call: TRBV30
d_call: TRBD1
cdr3_aa: AWSQQGAGGRQPQH

cdr3_length: 13
j_call: TRBJ2-7
clone_size: .
v_call: TRBV9
d_call: .
cdr3_aa: ASSVAPTPSYEQY

cdr3_length: 15
j_call: TRBJ1-2
clone_size: .
v_call: TRBV15
d_call: .
cdr3_aa: ATSRNEGCGKTYGYT

cdr3_length: 11
j_call: TRBJ1-5
clone_size: .
v_call: TRBV10-3
d_call: .
cdr3_aa: AISESGSQPQH

cdr3_length: 12
j_call: TRBJ1-4
clone_size: .
v_call: TRBV7-2
d_call: .
cdr3_aa: ASSLDGRGEKLF

cdr3_length: 13
j_call: TRBJ1-1
clone_size: .
v_call: TRBV2
d_call: TRBD1
cdr3_aa: ASISDRAGPTEAF

cdr3_length: 11
j_call: TRBJ1-2
clone_size: .
v_call: TRBV2
d_call: TRBD1
cdr3_aa: ASRPTGQYGYT

cdr3_length: 12
j_call: TRBJ2-7
clone_size: .
v_call: TRBV6-1
d_call: TRBD2
cdr3_aa: ASSGLAGVGEQY

cdr3_length: 9
j_call: TRBJ2-5
clone_size: .
v_call: TRBV28
d_call: .
cdr3_aa: ASRSWETQY

cdr3_length: 11
j_call: TRBJ1-1
clone_size: .
v_call: TRBV6-1
d_call: .
cdr3_aa: ASSGSLNTEAF

cdr3_length: 9
j_call: TRBJ1-1
clone_size: .
v_call: TRBV30
d_call: .
cdr3_aa: AWSVKTEAF

cdr3_length: 12
j_call: TRBJ2-7
clone_size: .
v_call: TRBV6-1
d_call: .
cdr3_aa: ASSEGGGRGEQY

cdr3_length: 13
j_call: TRBJ1-2
clone_size: .
v_call: TRBV21-1
d_call: .
cdr3_aa: ASSSDPTEEDGYT

cdr3_length: 14
j_call: TRBJ2-5
clone_size: .
v_call: TRBV21-1
d_call: .
cdr3_aa: ASSKDERGHQETQY

cdr3_length: 14
j_call: TRBJ2-7
clone_size: .
v_call: TRBV6-1
d_call: TRBD2
cdr3_aa: ASSEARSGGTYEQY

cdr3_length: 11
j_call: TRBJ2-5
clone_size: .
v_call: TRBV5-1
d_call: TRBD1
cdr3_aa: ASSRTGEETQY

cdr3_length: 12
j_call: TRBJ2-1
clone_size: .
v_call: TRBV30
d_call: .
cdr3_aa: AWSELFIFNEQF

cdr3_length: 13
j_call: TRBJ1-2
clone_size: .
v_call: TRBV27
d_call: .
cdr3_aa: ASSLYTGQFFGYT

cdr3_length: 12
j_call: TRBJ1-6
clone_size: .
v_call: TRBV30
d_call: .
cdr3_aa: AWCVGGWDSPLH

cdr3_length: 14
j_call: TRBJ2-2
clone_size: once
v_call: TRBV19
d_call: .
cdr3_aa: ASTRGWGSNTGELF

cdr3_length: 16
j_call: TRBJ2-3
clone_size: .
v_call: TRBV11-2
d_call: TRBD2
cdr3_aa: ASSLDRSLAESTDTQY

cdr3_length: 13
j_call: TRBJ2-7
clone_size: .
v_call: TRBV2
d_call: .
cdr3_aa: ASSEEVFGTYEQY

cdr3_length: 13
j_call: TRBJ2-1
clone_size: .
v_call: TRBV9
d_call: .
cdr3_aa: ASSVGSGTYNEQF

cdr3_length: 9
j_call: TRBJ2-1
clone_size: .
v_call: TRBV12-5
d_call: .
cdr3_aa: ASQAYNEQF

cdr3_length: 16
j_call: TRBJ2-3
clone_size: .
v_call: TRBV7-7
d_call: .
cdr3_aa: ASSLGGSGLSSTDTQY

cdr3_length: 13
j_call: TRBJ1-1
clone_size: .
v_call: TRBV28
d_call: .
cdr3_aa: ASSLGMTAGGQAF

cdr3_length: 9
j_call: TRBJ2-3
clone_size: once
v_call: TRBV20-1
d_call: TRBD2
cdr3_aa: SARKGGRQY

cdr3_length: 12
j_call: TRBJ2-3
clone_size: .
v_call: TRBV19
d_call: .
cdr3_aa: AASAGGLTDTQY

cdr3_length: 13
j_call: TRBJ1-5
clone_size: .
v_call: TRBV19
d_call: .
cdr3_aa: ASSIEGKDNQPQH